This T cell receptor beta chain was observed in a study of blood T cells in healthy people across ages. It was with a sample-barcoded 5' primer and a J-beta primer mix that a second PCR of roughly 6 to 12 cycles was run. Through a template-switch adaptor with 12 random nucleotides, each cDNA molecule received a tag. TCRdb re-analysed the 5' RACE reads in MiXCR, keeping a single row per CDR3 protein. The sample lists some 1.8 million distinct CDR3 sequences; approximately 40% were seen once. Regarding the study as a whole: Naive T cell percentage showed a strong correlation with the diversity of TCR beta. From one million sequenced T cells, diversity estimates were lower bounds. A greater number of naive CD4+ cells and higher diversity distinguished long-lived donors from aged donors.

In the case of this clonotype: Its antigen is still unknown.

CDR3 size: 14 residues. The germline V and J ends were trimmed by 3 bases and 4 bases, with 12 bases remaining between them. Germline lookup yields CDR1 MNHEY and CDR2 SMNVEV (reference sequence). This sequence originates from a human donor in good health. Specimen: blood. This chain uses TRBV27 with TRBJ1-2, with D possibly TRBD1 on 5 matching bases. The CDR3 loop reads CASSFRTGGYGYTF. CDR3 DNA: TGTGCCAGCAGTTTTAGGACCGGGGGCTATGGCTACACCTTC.